This TCR beta chain was retrieved from a study of shared clonotypes between healthy human individuals. Germline CDR1 and CDR2: ENHRY and SYGVKD. V was clipped by 3 bases and J by 5 bases, with 5 bases between them. The CDR3 spans 12 residues. Regarding the study as a whole: It was only blood that was sampled, and tissue repertoires likely differ.

An even split of each subset's genomic DNA across several immunoSEQ plates was performed. Using immunoSEQ multiplex PCR, the repertoire was profiled, and TCRdb retains in-frame clones only, with some absent. Of fewer than 550,000 clones in the sample, 75% to 80% are singletons; the top ten hold approximately 12%. Worth noting for this clone: Its antigen is undetermined.

V usage is TRBV10-3 and J usage is TRBJ1-5; no clear D. The specimen was PBMCs. The sequence came from a woman in her forties in good health. Some clones in this sample may be carry-over from other donors' samples. In nucleotides, the CDR3 is TGTGCCATCAGTGAACCCGATCAGCCCCAGCATTTT. Its protein is CAISEPDQPQHF.